The 5 T cell receptor beta chains presented below share a single source sample, sequenced in a study of T cells after yellow fever vaccination. TCRdb redid the calling of the 5' RACE reads with MiXCR, one entry per CDR3 protein. The sample shows hundreds of thousands of distinct CDR3 sequences, around 13% of them seen only once. The material sequenced was CD4+ T cells sorted from PBMCs, taken 15 days after the yellow fever booster vaccination. These receptors originate from a man between 18 and 29 years old who received the YFV17D yellow fever vaccine.

The chain recombines TRBV6-5 with TRBJ1-1; D is possibly TRBD1 (5 bases). The CDR3 totals 14 residues. V was clipped by 0 bases and J by 5 bases, with 10 bases between them. Germline CDR1 and CDR2: MNHEY and SVGAGI. The CDR3 bases are TGTGCCAGCAGTTACTCGGGTGGGGGAACTGAAGCTTTCTTT. It translates to CASSYSGGGTEAFF.

This clonotype came up a few times. The DNA of the CDR3 is TGCAGCGTGGGGGAAGGGGGGGCAGGAAACATTCAGTACTTC. Amino acids: CSVGEGGAGNIQYF. The genes are TRBV29-1 and TRBJ2-4; TRBD2 is a possible D gene (7 bases). The CDR3 covers 14 residues. Between the trimmed V and J ends, which lost 6 bases and 6 bases, there was a span of 18 bases. CDR1 SQVTM and CDR2 ANQGSEA come from the germline V gene.

The rearrangement uses TRBV18 and TRBJ1-5; D possibly corresponds to TRBD1 (6 bases). This CDR3 is built from 15 residues. CDR1 is KGHSH and CDR2 is LQKENI in the germline V gene. V gave up 3 bases and J gave up 7 bases, with 16 bases separating them. This CDR3 reads CASSPTGLQGQPQHF. In DNA, the CDR3 is TGTGCCAGCTCACCCACAGGGTTACAAGGACAGCCCCAGCATTTT.

The chain carries TRBV6-5 and TRBJ2-3; D might be TRBD2 (7 bases). Germline loops: CDR1 MNHEY, CDR2 SVGAGI. The V end was cut by 0 bases, the J end by 2 bases, with 12 bases between. This CDR3 comprises 16 residues. The CDR3 DNA reads as TGTGCCAGCAGTTACTCGGGGGGGGGCCTCACAGATACGCAGTATTTT. It yields the protein CASSYSGGGLTDTQYF.

Of note for this clonotype: It may be a read error: a sequence one base away is much more abundant. The chain is built from TRBV7-2 and TRBJ2-7; unclear D gene. The CDR3 has 12 residues. The germline V and J ends were trimmed by 5 bases and 4 bases, with 9 bases remaining between them. The germline V gene has CDR1 SGHTA and CDR2 FQGNSA. For the CDR3, the DNA is TGTGCCAGCAGCCAACGTGAATACGAGCAGTACTTC. The encoded protein is CASSQREYEQYF. Supplemented by reference TRBV7-2 and TRBJ2-7, the full variable domain reads GAGVSQSPSNKVTEKGKDVELRCDPISGHTALYWYRQSLGQGLEFLIYFQGNSAPDKSGLPSDRFSAERTGGSVSTLTIQRTQQEDSAVYLCASSQREYEQYFGPGTRLTVT.